Listed below are T cell receptor beta chains from one sample, sequenced in a study of blood T cell repertoires in COVID-19. The table came from immunoSEQ multiplex PCR; TCRdb's copy has only in-frame clones and leaves some out. Of over 150,000 clones listed, around 74% were seen once; the top ten hold around 3%. Specimen: peripheral blood. These receptors came from a man between 65 and 85 years old with acute or convalescent COVID-19. CDR3s include the opening cysteine and the closing phenylalanine or tryptophan. The order of the fields is clone size, D gene, J gene, V gene, CDR3 DNA, CDR3 protein. D genes are given only for firm matches. Only part of the rows carry a size: once, few, many, or a class if the clone is expanded.

abundance: few
d_gene: .
j_gene: TRBJ2-7
v_gene: TRBV2
CDR3nt: TGTGCCAGCAGTGGGCTGGGGGGCTACGAGCAGTACTTC
CDR3aa: CASSGLGGYEQYF

abundance: few
d_gene: TRBD1
j_gene: TRBJ2-7
v_gene: TRBV7-9
CDR3nt: TGTGCCAGCAGCTTAGAAGGGACAGGCCGCAACGAGCAGTACTTC
CDR3aa: CASSLEGTGRNEQYF

abundance: .
d_gene: .
j_gene: TRBJ2-1
v_gene: TRBV9
CDR3nt: TGTGCCAGCAGCGTAGTACCTAATATAAACAATGAGCAGTTCTTC
CDR3aa: CASSVVPNINNEQFF

abundance: .
d_gene: TRBD1
j_gene: TRBJ2-1
v_gene: TRBV7-9
CDR3nt: TGTGCCAGCAGCTTAGCGGGGACAGGGCTATATGAGCAGTTCTTC
CDR3aa: CASSLAGTGLYEQFF

abundance: once
d_gene: .
j_gene: TRBJ1-4
v_gene: TRBV15
CDR3nt: TGTGCCACCAGCCCAGCGGGATCTGAAAAACTGTTTTTT
CDR3aa: CATSPAGSEKLFF

abundance: .
d_gene: TRBD2
j_gene: TRBJ2-3
v_gene: TRBV7-3
CDR3nt: TGTGCCAGCAGCACCGGGACTAGACGGGGAGATACGCAGTATTTT
CDR3aa: CASSTGTRRGDTQYF

abundance: .
d_gene: TRBD2
j_gene: TRBJ2-1
v_gene: TRBV7-2
CDR3nt: TGTGCCAGCAGCTTAAGGACTAGCGTTCGCTCCTACAATGAGCAGTTCTTC
CDR3aa: CASSLRTSVRSYNEQFF

abundance: .
d_gene: TRBD2
j_gene: TRBJ2-1
v_gene: TRBV20-1
CDR3nt: TGCAGTGCTAGTTTATCTCTAGCGGGGGGTTACAATGAGCAGTTCTTC
CDR3aa: CSASLSLAGGYNEQFF

abundance: few
d_gene: .
j_gene: TRBJ2-7
v_gene: TRBV7-9
CDR3nt: TGTGCCAGCAGCTCCCGGGACACCTCCTACGAGCAGTACTTC
CDR3aa: CASSSRDTSYEQYF

abundance: once
d_gene: .
j_gene: TRBJ2-7
v_gene: TRBV28
CDR3nt: TGTGCCAGCAGAACCTCACGGGTCGTTGTCGAGCAGTACTTC
CDR3aa: CASRTSRVVVEQYF

abundance: .
d_gene: .
j_gene: TRBJ2-7
v_gene: TRBV18
CDR3nt: TGTGCCAGCTCACAGGAGGCCTACGAGCAGTACTTC
CDR3aa: CASSQEAYEQYF

abundance: .
d_gene: TRBD2
j_gene: TRBJ2-3
v_gene: TRBV5-4
CDR3nt: TGTGCCAGCAGCTTGCCGGGACTAGCGGATTACACAGATACGCAGTATTTT
CDR3aa: CASSLPGLADYTDTQYF

abundance: few
d_gene: TRBD2
j_gene: TRBJ2-1
v_gene: TRBV4-1
CDR3nt: TGCGCCAGCAGCCAAGATAGAATAGCGGGAGTCGGGGAGCAGTTCTTC
CDR3aa: CASSQDRIAGVGEQFF

abundance: .
d_gene: .
j_gene: TRBJ1-2
v_gene: TRBV5-1
CDR3nt: TGCGCCAGCAGCTTCATTCAGGATCTTGGCTACACCTTC
CDR3aa: CASSFIQDLGYTF

abundance: .
d_gene: .
j_gene: TRBJ2-7
v_gene: TRBV24-1
CDR3nt: TGTGCCACCAGTGAACAGGGTTGGGGCGAGCAGTACTTC
CDR3aa: CATSEQGWGEQYF

abundance: .
d_gene: .
j_gene: TRBJ2-7
v_gene: TRBV3-1/TRBV3-2
CDR3nt: TGTGCCAGCAGCCAAGACATCCGCGGGTTACCCTACGAGCAGTACTTC
CDR3aa: CASSQDIRGLPYEQYF

abundance: .
d_gene: .
j_gene: TRBJ2-3
v_gene: TRBV5-1
CDR3nt: TGCGCCAGCAGCTTGGCCGCGGCGGGGATCACAGATACGCAGTATTTT
CDR3aa: CASSLAAAGITDTQYF

abundance: .
d_gene: TRBD1
j_gene: TRBJ2-2
v_gene: TRBV19
CDR3nt: TGTGCCAGCGATCAGGGGGCGGTCGGGGAGCTGTTTTTT
CDR3aa: CASDQGAVGELFF

abundance: .
d_gene: TRBD1
j_gene: TRBJ1-1
v_gene: TRBV29-1
CDR3nt: TGCAGCGTTGAAGGGGACAGTTACCCGAACACTGAAGCTTTCTTT
CDR3aa: CSVEGDSYPNTEAFF

abundance: once
d_gene: TRBD2
j_gene: TRBJ2-6
v_gene: TRBV7-3
CDR3nt: TGTGCCAGCAGCTTAAGCCCCTTCAGGCGGGAGGGCCGTGGGGCCAACGTCCTGACTTTC
CDR3aa: CASSLSPFRREGRGANVLTF

abundance: .
d_gene: TRBD2
j_gene: TRBJ2-7
v_gene: TRBV11-2
CDR3nt: TGTGCCAGCAGCTTAGCGGGAGGGCCCCGGTACGAGCAGTACTTC
CDR3aa: CASSLAGGPRYEQYF

abundance: .
d_gene: .
j_gene: TRBJ2-7
v_gene: TRBV30
CDR3nt: TGTGCCTGCGGGCGACAGCAATACGAGCAGTACTTC
CDR3aa: CACGRQQYEQYF

abundance: once
d_gene: .
j_gene: TRBJ2-1
v_gene: TRBV4-1
CDR3nt: TGCGCCAGCAGCCAAGAAGGGGTGTCGAACAATGAGCAGTTCTTC
CDR3aa: CASSQEGVSNNEQFF

abundance: .
d_gene: .
j_gene: TRBJ2-7
v_gene: TRBV7-9
CDR3nt: TGTGCCAGCAGCTTTTTTACCTACGAGCAGTACTTC
CDR3aa: CASSFFTYEQYF

abundance: .
d_gene: TRBD2
j_gene: TRBJ2-3
v_gene: TRBV27
CDR3nt: TGTGCCAGCAGTTCAAGCGGGGTCCCGAATACGCAGTATTTT
CDR3aa: CASSSSGVPNTQYF

abundance: few
d_gene: .
j_gene: TRBJ1-5
v_gene: TRBV7-2
CDR3nt: TGTGCCAGCAGCTTCGGAGGTCACGGCAATCAGCCCCAGCATTTT
CDR3aa: CASSFGGHGNQPQHF

abundance: .
d_gene: TRBD2
j_gene: TRBJ2-5
v_gene: TRBV18
CDR3nt: TGTGCCAGCTCACCATTAGCGGGGGGGCGAGAGACCCAGTACTTC
CDR3aa: CASSPLAGGRETQYF

abundance: .
d_gene: TRBD1
j_gene: TRBJ1-4
v_gene: TRBV5-1
CDR3nt: TGCGCCAGCAGCCCCCCTACAGGGGCGACTAATGAAAAACTGTTTTTT
CDR3aa: CASSPPTGATNEKLFF

abundance: .
d_gene: .
j_gene: TRBJ2-7
v_gene: TRBV5-6
CDR3nt: TGTGCCAGCAGTTCCGATTTGGGCCCCAACACCTCCGAGCAGTACTTC
CDR3aa: CASSSDLGPNTSEQYF

abundance: .
d_gene: .
j_gene: TRBJ1-5
v_gene: TRBV2
CDR3nt: TGTGCCAGCAGTGAAAGGCAGGGGCGAGATCCCCAGCATTTT
CDR3aa: CASSERQGRDPQHF

abundance: .
d_gene: .
j_gene: TRBJ2-3
v_gene: TRBV6-2/TRBV6-3
CDR3nt: TGTGCCAGCAGTTACTCGGTACAGGGCGATTCAGATACGCAGTATTTT
CDR3aa: CASSYSVQGDSDTQYF

abundance: .
d_gene: .
j_gene: TRBJ2-3
v_gene: TRBV7-3
CDR3nt: TGTGCCAGCAGCCGTTCGGAGGCCACAGATACGCAGTATTTT
CDR3aa: CASSRSEATDTQYF

abundance: .
d_gene: .
j_gene: TRBJ2-7
v_gene: TRBV30
CDR3nt: TGTGCCTGGAGATTAGTGGGAGGGGGCTACGAGCAGTACTTC
CDR3aa: CAWRLVGGGYEQYF

abundance: .
d_gene: TRBD2
j_gene: TRBJ2-7
v_gene: TRBV7-8
CDR3nt: TGTGCCAGCAGCTTAGGAGCGGGAAGTCCCTACGAGCAGTACTTC
CDR3aa: CASSLGAGSPYEQYF

abundance: .
d_gene: .
j_gene: TRBJ2-7
v_gene: TRBV5-1
CDR3nt: TGCGCCAGCAATGGACGGCCAGGGGTATCCTACGAGCAGTACTTC
CDR3aa: CASNGRPGVSYEQYF

abundance: once
d_gene: TRBD2
j_gene: TRBJ2-1
v_gene: TRBV11-3
CDR3nt: TGTGCCAGCAGCCTACTAGCGGATTCCTACAATGAGCAGTTCTTC
CDR3aa: CASSLLADSYNEQFF

abundance: .
d_gene: TRBD2
j_gene: TRBJ2-1
v_gene: TRBV7-2
CDR3nt: TGTGCGGGTAGCGGGGGGAGCTCCTACAATGAGCAGTTCTTC
CDR3aa: CAGSGGSSYNEQFF

abundance: .
d_gene: .
j_gene: TRBJ2-7
v_gene: TRBV21-1
CDR3nt: TGTGCCAGCAGCAATATGATAGGGGGAATCTACGAGCAGTACTTC
CDR3aa: CASSNMIGGIYEQYF

abundance: .
d_gene: TRBD2
j_gene: TRBJ2-3
v_gene: TRBV5-4
CDR3nt: TGTGCCAGCAGCCCACTAGCGGGGGGCGACTATACGCAGTATTTT
CDR3aa: CASSPLAGGDYTQYF

abundance: .
d_gene: TRBD1
j_gene: TRBJ1-4
v_gene: TRBV5-1
CDR3nt: TGCGCCAGCAGCTCCGCACAGGGGGCGAGGGAAAAACTGTTTTTT
CDR3aa: CASSSAQGAREKLFF

abundance: .
d_gene: .
j_gene: TRBJ1-5
v_gene: TRBV24-1
CDR3nt: TGTGCCACCAGTGAGCGGGCCGTAGGGCAGCCCCAGCATTTT
CDR3aa: CATSERAVGQPQHF

abundance: .
d_gene: TRBD1
j_gene: TRBJ1-1
v_gene: TRBV6-4
CDR3nt: TGTGCCAGCAGTAGGGGACAGGGGAACACTGAAGCTTTCTTT
CDR3aa: CASSRGQGNTEAFF

abundance: few
d_gene: .
j_gene: TRBJ1-4
v_gene: TRBV19
CDR3nt: TGTGCCAGTACCCGCAGGGGTGGAGAGGAAAAACTGTTTTTT
CDR3aa: CASTRRGGEEKLFF

abundance: .
d_gene: .
j_gene: TRBJ2-2
v_gene: TRBV6-5
CDR3nt: TGTGCCAGCACCGAGGGCCTGGCCGGGGAGCTGTTTTTT
CDR3aa: CASTEGLAGELFF

abundance: .
d_gene: .
j_gene: TRBJ2-5
v_gene: TRBV11-1
CDR3nt: TGTGCCAGCAGCCGGGCGGGGGCAGAGACCCAGTACTTC
CDR3aa: CASSRAGAETQYF

abundance: .
d_gene: .
j_gene: TRBJ1-1
v_gene: TRBV5-1
CDR3nt: TGCGCCAGCAGCTTGGCCGCTGGGAGGGGCACTGAAGCTTTCTTT
CDR3aa: CASSLAAGRGTEAFF